The 4 T cell receptor beta chains below were found in one sample sequenced in a study of T cell responses to AZD1222 COVID-19 vaccine. Assay: immunoSEQ multiplex PCR; the TCRdb copy retains only in-frame clones and omits some. The sample comprises around 110,000 clones, 80% to 90% of which are singletons, and over 8.5% rests with the top ten. The specimen was peripheral blood, collected on day 0 of AZD1222 vaccination. These receptors were obtained from an adult in good health.

V usage is TRBV11-2 and J usage is TRBJ1-5; no definite D call. CDR3 length equals 11 residues. V shed 4 bases and J shed 9 bases, with 7 bases lying between them. Germline V gives CDR1 SGHAT, CDR2 FQNNGV. This CDR3 reads CASSSWGPQHF. The CDR3 DNA reads as TGTGCCAGCAGCTCCTGGGGGCCCCAGCATTTT.

The V and J genes are TRBV7-9 and TRBJ1-1; TRBD1 matches 8 bases. V shed 5 bases and J 1 base; nucleotides not matched to a gene: 3. This CDR3 is 14 amino acids long. CDR1 and CDR2 from the germline V gene are SEHNR and FQNEAQ (reference sequence). CDR3 coding DNA: TGTGCCAGCAGCGGGACAGGCTGGAACACTGAAGCTTTCTTT. Its translation is CASSGTGWNTEAFF. Together with reference TRBV7-9 and TRBJ1-1, the CDR3 gives the full variable domain: DTGVSQNPRHKITKRGQNVTFRCDPISEHNRLYWYRQTLGQGPEFLTYFQNEAQLEKSRLLSDRFSAERPKGSFSTLEIQRTEQGDSAMYLCASSGTGWNTEAFFGQGTRLTVV.

The J gene is TRBJ1-1, the V gene TRBV28; D is possibly TRBD1 (6 bases). The CDR3 consists of 14 residues. Deletions cut 7 bases from V and 9 bases from J, with 21 bases between. Germline V gives CDR1 MDHEN, CDR2 SYDVKM. The CDR3 sequence is CASTLPGGALKAFF. Written as DNA, the CDR3 is TGTGCCAGCACCCTACCCGGGGGGGCCCTGAAAGCTTTCTTT. Based on the CDR3 plus reference TRBV28 and TRBJ1-1, the full variable domain is DVKVTQSSRYLVKRTGEKVFLECVQDMDHENMFWYRQDPGLGLRLIYFSYDVKMKEKGDIPEGYSVSREKKERFSLILESASTNQTSMYLCASTLPGGALKAFFGQGTRLTVV.

The J gene is TRBJ1-1, the V gene TRBV4-2; TRBD1 is a possible D gene (5 bases). The CDR3 sequence is 12 residues long. Trimming shortened V by 1 base and J by 7 bases, and 7 bases separated the two germline ends. From germline, CDR1 is LGHNA and CDR2 YNFKEQ. The CDR3 DNA follows: TGTGCCAGCAGCCAAGGGACATTTGAAGCTTTCTTT. Translated: CASSQGTFEAFF.